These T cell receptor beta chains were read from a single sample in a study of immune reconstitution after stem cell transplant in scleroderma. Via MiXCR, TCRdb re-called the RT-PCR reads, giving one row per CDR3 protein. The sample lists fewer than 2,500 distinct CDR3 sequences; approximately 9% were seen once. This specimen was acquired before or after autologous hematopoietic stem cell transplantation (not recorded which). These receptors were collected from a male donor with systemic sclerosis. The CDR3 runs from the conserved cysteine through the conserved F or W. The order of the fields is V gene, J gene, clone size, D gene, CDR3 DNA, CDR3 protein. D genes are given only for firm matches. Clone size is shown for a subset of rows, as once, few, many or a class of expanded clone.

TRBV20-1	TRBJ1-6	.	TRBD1	TGCAGTACTAGACAGGGAGTTTCACCCCTCCACTTT	CSTRQGVSPLHF
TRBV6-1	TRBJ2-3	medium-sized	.	TGTGCCAGCAGTGAACCCCTTTGGGGGGCGTATACGCAGTATTTT	CASSEPLWGAYTQYF
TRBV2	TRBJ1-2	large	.	TGTGCCAGCACCCCATCTTGGCAGGGTAGATATGGCTACACCTTC	CASTPSWQGRYGYTF
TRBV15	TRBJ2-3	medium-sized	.	TGTGCCACCAGCTTCGAAAGAAGAAGAGGGGGGGCGGCAGATACGCAGTATTTT	CATSFERRRGGAADTQYF
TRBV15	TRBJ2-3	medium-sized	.	TGTGCCACCAGCAGACAGGCAGGGGCCCGCAAGGGCACAGATACGCAGTATTTT	CATSRQAGARKGTDTQYF
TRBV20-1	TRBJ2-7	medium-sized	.	TGCAGTGCTAGAGATCATCGGGCTATATACGAGCAGTACTTC	CSARDHRAIYEQYF
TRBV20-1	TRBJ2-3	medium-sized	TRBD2	TGCAGTGCGCGGCTAGCGGGGGGCACAGATACGCAGTATTTT	CSARLAGGTDTQYF
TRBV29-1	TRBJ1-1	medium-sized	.	TGCAGCGTTGAGGGATGGAGGGGAAGTCAGGTTGAAGCTTTCTTT	CSVEGWRGSQVEAFF
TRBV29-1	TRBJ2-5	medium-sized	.	TGCAGCGTTGAACGAAGACTAGAAGAGACCCAGTACTTC	CSVERRLEETQYF
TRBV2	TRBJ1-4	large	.	TGTGCCAGCAGGGGGGATGGCGGGAGTGAAAAACTGTTTTTT	CASRGDGGSEKLFF
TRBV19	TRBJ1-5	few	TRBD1	TGTGCCAGTAGTACTCGACAGGGCCGCAATCAGCCCCAGCATTTT	CASSTRQGRNQPQHF
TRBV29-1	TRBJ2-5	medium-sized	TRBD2	TGCAGCGCACCGGAACCGGGACTAGCGGGAGTGCAGCAAGAGACCCAGTACTTC	CSAPEPGLAGVQQETQYF
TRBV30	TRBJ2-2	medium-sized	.	TGTGCCTGGAGTGTTTCTCGTGGGAGTGGGGAGCTGTTTTTT	CAWSVSRGSGELFF
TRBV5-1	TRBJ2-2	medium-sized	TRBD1	TGCGCCAGCAGTACCGGGACAGGGGGGACCGGGGAGCTGTTTTTT	CASSTGTGGTGELFF
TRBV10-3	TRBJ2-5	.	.	TGTGCCATCAGTGAGCAGGCAGACCAAGAGACCCAGTACTTC	CAISEQADQETQYF
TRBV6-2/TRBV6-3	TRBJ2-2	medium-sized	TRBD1	TGTGCCAGCAGCCCCGGACAGGGGGCGATGGCCGGGGAGCTGTTTTTT	CASSPGQGAMAGELFF
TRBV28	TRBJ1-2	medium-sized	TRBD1	TGTGCCAGCAGTTTCCACCTTGAGGGACAGCCCACAGAAGGCTACACCTTC	CASSFHLEGQPTEGYTF
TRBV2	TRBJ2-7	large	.	TGTGCCAGCAGTCCCTCCTACGAGCAGTACTTC	CASSPSYEQYF
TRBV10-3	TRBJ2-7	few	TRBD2	TGTGCCATCAGTGAAACCCGGGAGGGCCCTCAAAGCGAGCAGTACTTC	CAISETREGPQSEQYF
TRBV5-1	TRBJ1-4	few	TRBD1	TGCGCCAGCAGCTTGGGTGACAGGGCAAATAATGAAAAACTGTTTTTT	CASSLGDRANNEKLFF
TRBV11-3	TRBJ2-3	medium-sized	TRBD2	TGTGCCAGCAGCCCGGGACTAGATGATACGCAGTATTTT	CASSPGLDDTQYF
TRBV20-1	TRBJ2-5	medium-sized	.	TGCAGTGCTAGCCCTCCTCCGGGACTGAGCCAAGAGACCCAGTACTTC	CSASPPPGLSQETQYF
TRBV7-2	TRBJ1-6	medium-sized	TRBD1	TGTGCCAGCAGCCCGAGACAGGGGGCGCGTAATTCACCCCTCCACTTT	CASSPRQGARNSPLHF
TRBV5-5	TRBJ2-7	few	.	TGTGCCAGCAGCTTGTCCAGGATACCCTCCTACGAGCAGTACTTC	CASSLSRIPSYEQYF
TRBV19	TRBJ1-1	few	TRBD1	TGTGCCAGTAGTATGACAGGGATGAACACTGAAGCTTTCTTT	CASSMTGMNTEAFF
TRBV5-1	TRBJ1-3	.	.	TGCGCCAGCAGCCAGGGGAGCTCTGGAAACACCATATATTTT	CASSQGSSGNTIYF
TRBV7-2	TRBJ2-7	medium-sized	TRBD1	TGTGCCAGCAGACGGGACAGGGGCGATACCTACGAGCAGTACTTC	CASRRDRGDTYEQYF
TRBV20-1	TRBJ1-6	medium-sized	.	TGCAGTGCTAAGGGGGATAGTATAAATTCACCCCTCCACTTT	CSAKGDSINSPLHF
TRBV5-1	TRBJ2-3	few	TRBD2	TGCGCCAGCAGCTCCCGGGCTAGCGGGAAGACAGATACGCAGTATTTT	CASSSRASGKTDTQYF
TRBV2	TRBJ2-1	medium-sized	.	TGTGCCAGCAGTGCCAACCCTTCCCACACGGATGAGCAGTTCTTC	CASSANPSHTDEQFF
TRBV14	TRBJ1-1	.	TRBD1	TGTGCCAGCAGCCAAAGCAGGGGGCGCACTGAAGCTTTCTTT	CASSQSRGRTEAFF
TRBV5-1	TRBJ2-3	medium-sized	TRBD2	TGCGCCAGCACCCACGGACTAGCGGGAACCCTTTTGGCAGATACGCAGTATTTT	CASTHGLAGTLLADTQYF
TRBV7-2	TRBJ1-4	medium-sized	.	TGTGCCAGCAGCGCCGGCGGGACACGGAATGAAAAACTGTTTTTT	CASSAGGTRNEKLFF
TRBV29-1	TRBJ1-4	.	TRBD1	TGCAGCGTTGGAGAGGGGGCGGCATCTACTAATGAAAAACTGTTTTTT	CSVGEGAASTNEKLFF
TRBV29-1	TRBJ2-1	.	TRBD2	TGCACCCTCTTGCCGGGGACTAGCGGGGGGGGCGAGGTCCACAATGAGCAGTTCTTC	CTLLPGTSGGGEVHNEQFF
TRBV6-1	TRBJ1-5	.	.	TGTGCCAGCAGTATGGTGGGTTATAGCAATCAGCCCCAGCATTTT	CASSMVGYSNQPQHF
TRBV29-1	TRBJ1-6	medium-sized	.	TGCAGCGCCGGGAGCTTTAATTCACCCCTCCACTTT	CSAGSFNSPLHF
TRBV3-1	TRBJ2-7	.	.	TGTGCCAGCAGCCAAGACGGGGCACTAAAGCAGTACTTC	CASSQDGALKQYF
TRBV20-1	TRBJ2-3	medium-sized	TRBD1	TGCAGTGCACCAAAACAGGGGCGAACAGATACGCAGTATTTT	CSAPKQGRTDTQYF
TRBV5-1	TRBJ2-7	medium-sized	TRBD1	TGCGCCAGCAGGAACCTACAGGGGACCTACGAGCAGTACTTC	CASRNLQGTYEQYF
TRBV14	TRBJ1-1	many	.	TGTGCCAGCAGAGAAGGGAGGGAGGAAGCTTTCTTT	CASREGREEAFF
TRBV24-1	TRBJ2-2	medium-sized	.	TGTGCCACCAGTGATCCCCCACTCGGGGAGCTGTTTTTT	CATSDPPLGELFF
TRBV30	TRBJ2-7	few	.	TGTGCCTGGAGTCGACAGGTCGACGAGCAGTACTTC	CAWSRQVDEQYF
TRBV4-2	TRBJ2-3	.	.	TGTGCCAGCAGCCGTGGCGAGGGACTGTCCACAGATACGCAGTATTTT	CASSRGEGLSTDTQYF
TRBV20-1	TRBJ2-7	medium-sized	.	TGCAGTGCCGGATTGGGGCTCAGGAACGAGCAGTACTTC	CSAGLGLRNEQYF
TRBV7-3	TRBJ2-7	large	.	TGTGCCAGCAGCTTAGGTGATACTTCGAGTAAGCAGTACTTC	CASSLGDTSSKQYF
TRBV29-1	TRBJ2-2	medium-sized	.	TGCAGCGTTCAGGCCAGGGGGAACACCGGGGAGCTGTTTTTT	CSVQARGNTGELFF
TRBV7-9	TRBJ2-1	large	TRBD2	TGTGCCAGCAGCTTGGCGGGGGTAGGGGACAATGAGCAGTTCTTC	CASSLAGVGDNEQFF
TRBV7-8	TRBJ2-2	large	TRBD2	TGTGCCAGCAGCTCGCGTCCCGGGACTAGCACCGGGGAGCTGTTTTTT	CASSSRPGTSTGELFF
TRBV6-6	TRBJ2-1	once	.	TGTGTCAGCAGTCGCCGGGACGGACAAGGCAATGAGCAGTTCTTC	CVSSRRDGQGNEQFF
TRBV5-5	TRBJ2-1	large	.	TGTGCCAGCAGGGGGAGAGGCGGTGAGCAGTTCTTC	CASRGRGGEQFF
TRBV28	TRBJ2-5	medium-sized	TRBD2	TGTGCCAGCAGTTTAGCCCGAGCGGGGAAAGAGACCCAGTACTTC	CASSLARAGKETQYF
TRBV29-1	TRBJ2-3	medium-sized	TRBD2	TGCAGCGTTGAAGAAAGCGGGAGGGGGGATACGCAGTATTTT	CSVEESGRGDTQYF
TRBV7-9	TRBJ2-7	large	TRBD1	TGTGCCAGCAGCGACCTAGGGACAGGGGCTCCTTCCTACGAGCAGTACTTC	CASSDLGTGAPSYEQYF
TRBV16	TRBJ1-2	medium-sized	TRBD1	TGTGCCAGCAGCCCATTCGGGACAGGGGGCGATGGCTACACCTTC	CASSPFGTGGDGYTF
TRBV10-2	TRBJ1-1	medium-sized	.	TGCGCCAGCAGTGTACGAGCGGACGTGGGGGGATTGAACACTGAAGCTTTCTTT	CASSVRADVGGLNTEAFF
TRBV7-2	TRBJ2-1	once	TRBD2	TGTGCCAGCAGCCAGGGACTAGCGGGAGGGAATGAGCAGTTCTTC	CASSQGLAGGNEQFF
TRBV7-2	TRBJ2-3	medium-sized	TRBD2	TGTGCCAGCAGCGCCAGCGGGGGGATGATAGATACGCAGTATTTT	CASSASGGMIDTQYF